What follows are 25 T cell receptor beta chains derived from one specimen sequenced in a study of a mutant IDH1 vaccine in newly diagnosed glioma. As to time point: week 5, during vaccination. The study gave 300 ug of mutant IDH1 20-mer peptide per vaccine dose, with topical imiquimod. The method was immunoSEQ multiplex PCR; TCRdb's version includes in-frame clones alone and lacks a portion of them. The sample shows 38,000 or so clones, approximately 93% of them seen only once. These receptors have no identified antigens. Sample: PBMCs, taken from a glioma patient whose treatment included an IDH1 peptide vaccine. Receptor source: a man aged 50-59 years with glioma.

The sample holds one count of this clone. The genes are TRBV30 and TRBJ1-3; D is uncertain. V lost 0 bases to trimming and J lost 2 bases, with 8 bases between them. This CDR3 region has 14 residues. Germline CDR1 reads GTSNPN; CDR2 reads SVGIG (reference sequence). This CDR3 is CAWSVGQPGNTIYF. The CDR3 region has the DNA TGTGCCTGGAGTGTTGGGCAGCCTGGAAACACCATATATTTT.

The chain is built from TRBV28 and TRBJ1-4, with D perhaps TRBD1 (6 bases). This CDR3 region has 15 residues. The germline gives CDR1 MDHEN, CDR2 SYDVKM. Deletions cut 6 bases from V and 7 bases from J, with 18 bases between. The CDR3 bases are TGTGCCAGCAGCGTAGGCAGGGGTGGGGGTGAAAAACTGTTTTTT. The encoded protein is CASSVGRGGGEKLFF. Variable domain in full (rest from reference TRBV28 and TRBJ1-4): DVKVTQSSRYLVKRTGEKVFLECVQDMDHENMFWYRQDPGLGLRLIYFSYDVKMKEKGDIPEGYSVSREKKERFSLILESASTNQTSMYLCASSVGRGGGEKLFFGSGTQLSVL.

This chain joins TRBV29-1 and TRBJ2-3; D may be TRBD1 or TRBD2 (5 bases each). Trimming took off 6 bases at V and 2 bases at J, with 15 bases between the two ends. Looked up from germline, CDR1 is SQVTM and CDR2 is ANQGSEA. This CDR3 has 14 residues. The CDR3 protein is CSVLRDPHTDTQYF. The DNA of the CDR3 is TGCAGCGTCCTCCGGGACCCCCACACAGATACGCAGTATTTT.

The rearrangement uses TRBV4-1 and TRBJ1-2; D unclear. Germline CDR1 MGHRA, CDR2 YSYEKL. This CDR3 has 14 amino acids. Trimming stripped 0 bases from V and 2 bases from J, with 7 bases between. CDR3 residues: CASSQDSLNYGYTF. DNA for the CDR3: TGCGCCAGCAGCCAAGACTCGCTGAACTATGGCTACACCTTC.

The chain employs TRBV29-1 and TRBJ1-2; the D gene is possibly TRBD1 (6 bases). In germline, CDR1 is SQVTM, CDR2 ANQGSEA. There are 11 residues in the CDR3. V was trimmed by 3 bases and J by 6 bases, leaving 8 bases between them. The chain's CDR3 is CSVETGHGYTF. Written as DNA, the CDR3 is TGCAGCGTTGAGACAGGACATGGCTACACCTTC.

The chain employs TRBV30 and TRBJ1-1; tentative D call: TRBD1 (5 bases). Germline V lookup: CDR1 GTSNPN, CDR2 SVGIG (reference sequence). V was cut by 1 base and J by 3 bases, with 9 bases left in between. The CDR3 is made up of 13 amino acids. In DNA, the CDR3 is TGTGCCTGGAGTGCGGGGCTATACACTGAAGCTTTCTTT. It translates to CAWSAGLYTEAFF.

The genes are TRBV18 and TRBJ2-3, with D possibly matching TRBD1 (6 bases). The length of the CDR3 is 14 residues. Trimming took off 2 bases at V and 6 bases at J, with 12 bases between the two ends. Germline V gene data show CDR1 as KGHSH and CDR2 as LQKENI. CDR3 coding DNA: TGTGCCAGCTCACCAAGAGCAGGGGTCGATACGCAGTATTTT. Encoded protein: CASSPRAGVDTQYF.

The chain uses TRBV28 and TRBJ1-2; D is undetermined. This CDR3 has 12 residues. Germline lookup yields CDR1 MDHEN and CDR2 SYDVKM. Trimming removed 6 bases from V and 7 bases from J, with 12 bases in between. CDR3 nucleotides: TGTGCCAGCAGCGCGGGCTCTGCTGGCTACACCTTC. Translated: CASSAGSAGYTF.

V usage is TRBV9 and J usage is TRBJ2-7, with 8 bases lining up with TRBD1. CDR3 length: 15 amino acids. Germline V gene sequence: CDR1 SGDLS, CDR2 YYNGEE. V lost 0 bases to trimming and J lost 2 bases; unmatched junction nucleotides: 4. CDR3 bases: TGTGCCAGCAGCGTAGCGACAGGGGTAGCCTACGAGCAGTACTTC. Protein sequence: CASSVATGVAYEQYF.

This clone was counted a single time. The CDR3 reads CASSDRGNTNSDTQYF. The CDR3 DNA reads as TGTGCCAGCAGTGACCGGGGAAACACCAACTCGGATACGCAGTATTTT. J is TRBJ2-3 and V is TRBV25-1; tentatively, D is TRBD2 (5 bases). There are 16 residues in the CDR3. V shed 3 bases and J shed 6 bases, with 19 bases lying between them. Germline V lookup: CDR1 MGHDK, CDR2 SYGVNS. Full variable domain (remainder filled in from reference TRBV25-1 and TRBJ2-3): EADIYQTPRYLVIGTGKKITLECSQTMGHDKMYWYQQDPGMELHLIHYSYGVNSTEKGDLSSESTVSRIRTEHFPLTLESARPSHTSQYLCASSDRGNTNSDTQYFGPGTRLTVL.

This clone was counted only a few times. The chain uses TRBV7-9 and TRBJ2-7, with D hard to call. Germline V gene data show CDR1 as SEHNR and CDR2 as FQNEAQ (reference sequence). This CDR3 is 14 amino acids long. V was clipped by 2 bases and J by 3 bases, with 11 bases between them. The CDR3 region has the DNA TGTGCCAGCAGCTTACGATCCCGTGGCTACGAGCAGTACTTC. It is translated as CASSLRSRGYEQYF.

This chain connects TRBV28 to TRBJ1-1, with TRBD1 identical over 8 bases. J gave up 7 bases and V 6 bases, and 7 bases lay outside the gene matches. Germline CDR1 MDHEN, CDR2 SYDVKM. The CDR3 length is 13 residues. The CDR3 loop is CASSPGQEDEAFF. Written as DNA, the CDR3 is TGTGCCAGCAGCCCGGGACAGGAGGATGAAGCTTTCTTT.

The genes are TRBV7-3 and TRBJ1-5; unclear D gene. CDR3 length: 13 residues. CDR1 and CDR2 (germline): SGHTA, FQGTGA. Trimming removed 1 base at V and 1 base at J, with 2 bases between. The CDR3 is CASSLNSNQPQHF. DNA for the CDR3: TGTGCCAGCAGCTTAAACAGCAATCAGCCCCAGCATTTT.

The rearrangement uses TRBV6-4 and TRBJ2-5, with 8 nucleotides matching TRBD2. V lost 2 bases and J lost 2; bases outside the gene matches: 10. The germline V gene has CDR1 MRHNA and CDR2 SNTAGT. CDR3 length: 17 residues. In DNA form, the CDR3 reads TGTGCCAGCAGTGACGAAGGGCTAGCGGGTACTCAAGAGACCCAGTACTTC. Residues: CASSDEGLAGTQETQYF.

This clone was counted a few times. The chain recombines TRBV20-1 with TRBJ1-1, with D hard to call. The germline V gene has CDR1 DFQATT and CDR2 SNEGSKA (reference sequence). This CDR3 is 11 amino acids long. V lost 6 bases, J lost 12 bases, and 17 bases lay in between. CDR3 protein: CSATPGRESFF. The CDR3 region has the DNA TGCAGTGCCACTCCCGGGCGCGAGTCTTTCTTT.

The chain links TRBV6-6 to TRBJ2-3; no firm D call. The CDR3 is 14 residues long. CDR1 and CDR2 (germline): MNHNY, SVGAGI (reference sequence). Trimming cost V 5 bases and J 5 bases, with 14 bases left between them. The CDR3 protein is CASSGLRGGDTQYF. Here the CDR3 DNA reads TGTGCCAGCAGTGGTCTGCGAGGTGGAGATACGCAGTATTTT.

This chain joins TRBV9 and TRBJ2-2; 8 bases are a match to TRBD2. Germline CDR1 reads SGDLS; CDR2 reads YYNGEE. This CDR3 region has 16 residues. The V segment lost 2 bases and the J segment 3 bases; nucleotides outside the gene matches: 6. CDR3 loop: CASSVPYGGDTGELFF. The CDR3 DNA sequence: TGTGCCAGCAGCGTCCCCTACGGGGGGGACACCGGGGAGCTGTTTTTT. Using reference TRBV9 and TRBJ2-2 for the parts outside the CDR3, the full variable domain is DSGVTQTPKHLITATGQRVTLRCSPRSGDLSVYWYQQSLDQGLQFLIQYYNGEERAKGNILERFSAQQFPDLHSELNLSSLELGDSALYFCASSVPYGGDTGELFFGEGSRLTVL.

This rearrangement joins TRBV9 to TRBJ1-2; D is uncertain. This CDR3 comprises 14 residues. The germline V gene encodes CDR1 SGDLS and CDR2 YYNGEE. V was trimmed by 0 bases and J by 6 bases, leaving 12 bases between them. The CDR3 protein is CASSVAGESHGYTF. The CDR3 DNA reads TGTGCCAGCAGCGTAGCTGGGGAGTCCCATGGCTACACCTTC.

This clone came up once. Here the CDR3 DNA reads TGTGCCAGCAGTTCGGCTGGGGCCAACGTCCTGACTTTC. It encodes CASSSAGANVLTF. J is TRBJ2-6 and V is TRBV25-1; no clear D gene. The CDR3 is made up of 13 amino acids. Trimming took 5 bases from V and 2 from J, leaving 4 bases between them. Germline lookup yields CDR1 MGHDK and CDR2 SYGVNS.

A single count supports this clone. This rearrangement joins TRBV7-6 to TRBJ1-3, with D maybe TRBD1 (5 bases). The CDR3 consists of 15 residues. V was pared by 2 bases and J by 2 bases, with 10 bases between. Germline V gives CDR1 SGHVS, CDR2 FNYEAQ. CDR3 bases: TGTGCCAGCAGCTTATCTCAGGGACCTGGAAACACCATATATTTT. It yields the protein CASSLSQGPGNTIYF. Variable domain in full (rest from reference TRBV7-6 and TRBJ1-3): GAGVSQSPRYKVTKRGQDVALRCDPISGHVSLYWYRQALGQGPEFLTYFNYEAQQDKSGLPNDRFSAERPEGSISTLTIQRTEQRDSAMYRCASSLSQGPGNTIYFGEGSWLTVV.

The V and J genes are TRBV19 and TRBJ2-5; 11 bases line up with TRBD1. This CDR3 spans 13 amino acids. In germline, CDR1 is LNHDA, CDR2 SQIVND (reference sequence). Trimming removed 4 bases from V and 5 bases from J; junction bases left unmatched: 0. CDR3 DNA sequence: TGTGCCAGTAGTAGGGACAGGGGGGAGACCCAGTACTTC. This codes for CASSRDRGETQYF.

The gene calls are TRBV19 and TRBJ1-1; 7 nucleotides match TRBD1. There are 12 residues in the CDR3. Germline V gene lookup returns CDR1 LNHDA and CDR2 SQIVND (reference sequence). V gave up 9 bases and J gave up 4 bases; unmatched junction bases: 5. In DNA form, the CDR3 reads TGTGCCAGCATACAGGGGAGCACTGAAGCTTTCTTT. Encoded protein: CASIQGSTEAFF.

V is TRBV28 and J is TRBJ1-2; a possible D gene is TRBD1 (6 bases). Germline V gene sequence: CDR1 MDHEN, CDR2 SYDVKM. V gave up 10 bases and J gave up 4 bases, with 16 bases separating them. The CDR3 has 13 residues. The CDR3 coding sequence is TGTGCCACCCTAGGGGGGGCAGGCTATGGCTACACCTTC. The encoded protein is CATLGGAGYGYTF.

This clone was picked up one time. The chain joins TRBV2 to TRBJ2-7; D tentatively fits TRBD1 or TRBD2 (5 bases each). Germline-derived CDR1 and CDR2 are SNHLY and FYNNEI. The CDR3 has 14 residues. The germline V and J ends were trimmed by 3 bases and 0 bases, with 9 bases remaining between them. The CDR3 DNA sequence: TGTGCCAGCAGTGACCTAGGGACCTCCTACGAGCAGTACTTC. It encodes CASSDLGTSYEQYF.

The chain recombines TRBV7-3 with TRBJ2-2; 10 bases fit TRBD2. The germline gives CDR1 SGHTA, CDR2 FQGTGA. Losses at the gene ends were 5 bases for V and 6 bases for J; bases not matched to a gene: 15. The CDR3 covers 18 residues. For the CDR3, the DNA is TGTGCCAGCAGCCCCATAACTAGCGGGGCAAACCCGGCCGGGGAGCTGTTTTTT. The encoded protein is CASSPITSGANPAGELFF.